This T cell receptor beta chain was observed in a study of shared clonotypes between healthy human individuals (dated by TCRdb to 2018 to 2021). Regarding the research as a whole: The cohort included a few men and a couple of women between 18 and 49 years of age. To estimate repertoire size and how much clonotype sharing occurs between individuals, the study deeply sequenced the blood TCR repertoires of about five healthy adults. Leukapheresis yielded between about 0.85 and 10 billion PBMCs per donor. For each donor, CD4 naive and CD4 memory were each given three plates, CD8 naive was given two plates, and CD8 memory was given one plate. Libraries were prepared and TCR repertoires were sequenced by different laboratories using diverse techniques, in order to increase sequencing depth and limit assay-specific biases. Study-wide conclusions, independent of this receptor: Pairwise subsampling led to the expectation that sequencing depth would affect the degree of clonotype sharing among donors. Even with the large sequencing depth, rarefaction of the sorted-subset datasets indicated that sequencing was incomplete. Larger estimated clonotype richness was generally found for naive subsets than for memory subsets. Approximately 5% of naive CD4, 3% to 3.5% of naive CD8, roughly 2.4% of memory CD4, and more than 0.35% of memory CD8 clonotypes were shared across a few donors. Sampling was restricted to blood, and TCR repertoires in tissue are likely to differ from TCR repertoires in blood. Compared with non-shared clonotypes, the clonotypes found in all four sorted-subset donors had higher generation probabilities. The small number of donors limited the genetic and exposure-history diversity represented.

The donors were healthy, HIV-negative adults who had no recently reported acute infections or vaccinations. Only Caucasian adults living in Nashville, Tennessee, USA were represented among the donors. CD4+ T cells were enriched through magnetic negative selection, after which naive cells were positively selected on CD45RA and the remaining negative fraction served as the memory subset. Blood was obtained by leukapheresis, after which PBMCs were separated by Ficoll-Histopaque density gradient centrifugation and cryopreserved in liquid nitrogen vapor phase. Analytical flow cytometry was used to check the purity and quantity of each magnetically sorted T cell population. Genomic DNA was isolated from every sorted fraction and measured by UV absorbance on a Nanodrop 2000c. V loses 2 bases of germline sequence and J loses 3 bases, and the interval between the two ends is 11 bases. CDR1 and CDR2 are read off the germline V gene as SGHTA and FQGNSA. From cysteine to phenylalanine, the CDR3 is 14 amino acids long. Only the CDR3 portion is preserved as DNA: 42 bases, with reading frame beginning at the first base.

Using the deep immunoSEQ assay, TCR CDR3 regions were amplified from genomic DNA by multiplex PCR. For each cell subset, the extracted genomic DNA was distributed evenly across all wells of several immunoSEQ 96-well plates, and each plate served as one replicate. Each replicate PCR for sorted subsets received about 200 ng genomic DNA, equal to roughly 33,000 T cell genomes. Purified libraries were measured with a Qubit 3.0 fluorometer, size-checked on a Bioanalyzer 2100, and measured again with the KAPA Library Quantification kit. Each immunoSEQ 96-well plate was sequenced on its own single-read 150-cycle Illumina NextSeq 550 flow cell. The paper's data handling went like this. Because only junctional sequences without quality scores were contained in the immunoSEQ output, filtering matching that applied to full-length reads could not be performed. To assign V/J genes and CDR3, sequences were annotated against IMGT germline references using PyIR, a Python wrapper for IgBLAST v1.9. Any read was removed if the V/J assignment was weak (E-value above 1e-6), the CDR3 was missing, or the read contained stop codons, out-of-frame junctions, or ambiguous translated residues. V3J clonotypes were defined as sequences sharing the same inferred V gene, J gene, and CDR3 amino acid sequence. To compute the percentage overlap between repertoires, the number of shared unique clonotypes was divided by the size of the smaller repertoire. RTK rarefaction, the Chao1 estimator, and Recon v2.1 estimates of unobserved clonotypes were used to assess repertoire richness. For all TCRbeta clonotypes obtained by the gDNA method from a few donors, generation probabilities were computed with OLGA. Drawn from immuneACCESS, this table holds only the in-frame rearrangements with V and J called that TCRdb kept. Clones are partly lost; checked studies trace under half to an unresolved V gene and leave the rest unexplained. Clone size and V and J calls were adopted from that table, with D and trimming inferred from the DNA. This sample has over a million clones in its table, and about 84% of those were observed once. The ten largest clones add up to 0.5% to 0.65% of the sample.

With respect to this clone: The antigen it recognizes is unknown. No much larger clone is present one base from it, and per-base qualities are unavailable.

The receptor chain draws on TRBV7-2 and TRBJ2-7, and TRBD1 may be the D gene, going by 5 matching bases. Sequenced material: memory CD4+ T cells from PBMCs. What this sample's cell subset or site label stands for: CD45RA-negative fraction. This clonotype was sampled from a man aged 18 to 30 in good health. Some clones in this sample may be carry-over from other donors' samples. The DNA is as follows: TGTGCCAGCAGCTTATTTTCAGGGCTCTACGAGCAGTACTTC. Its translation is CASSLFSGLYEQYF. With all but the CDR3 taken from the reference TRBV7-2 and TRBJ2-7 genes, the full variable domain is: GAGVSQSPSNKVTEKGKDVELRCDPISGHTALYWYRQSLGQGLEFLIYFQGNSAPDKSGLPSDRFSAERTGGSVSTLTIQRTQQEDSAVYLCASSLFSGLYEQYFGPGTRLTVT.